This T cell receptor (beta chain) is drawn from a study of blood T cells in healthy people across ages. Alongside a J-beta primer mix, a sample-barcoded 5' primer served in a second PCR lasting roughly 7 to 11 cycles. Tags on each cDNA molecule came from a template-switch adaptor with 12 random nucleotides. MiXCR was run by TCRdb on the 5' RACE reads, yielding one entry per CDR3 protein. The sample contains 790,000 or so distinct CDR3 sequences, about 61% of which appear only once. With 6 bases clipped from V and 6 bases from J, the junction kept 7 bases outside the gene matches. The CDR3 is made up of 14 amino acids. Germline-derived CDR1 and CDR2 are SQVTM and ANQGSEA.

The sample comprised blood. This receptor was obtained from a man aged 35-49 years in good health. The gene calls are TRBV29-1 and TRBJ2-3; 12 bases align to TRBD1. This chain's CDR3 is CSVRDRGRVDTQYF. The DNA of the CDR3 is TGCAGCGTCCGGGACAGGGGGCGAGTCGATACGCAGTATTTT.